This TCR beta chain was obtained from a study of beta chain features in type 1 diabetes. This clone came up a few times. Its antigen remains unidentified. Every isolated RNA sample was fully reverse transcribed, so sequencing captured expressed TCRB transcripts. Measured with immunoSEQ multiplex PCR; TCRdb has only the in-frame clones, and not every one. The data show hundreds of thousands of clones, 13% seen once. Whole-study findings and limits: Cells expressing TCR highly could be over-represented by cDNA sequencing. Moderately but significantly shorter TCRB CDR3s were found in Type 1 diabetes patients in all four CD4+ subsets.

The clonotype was recovered from a man between 18 and 29 years old with type 1 diabetes. The sample was naive CD4+ T cells from blood.

The CDR3, as DNA: TGTGCCAGCTCCCTACGCCTCACGGGACAGGGAGGCGAGACCCAGTACTTC. Protein product: CASSLRLTGQGGETQYF. This chain connects TRBV18 to TRBJ2-5, with 9 bases identical to TRBD1. J lost 5 bases, V lost 6 bases, and 16 bases had no gene match. There are 17 residues in the CDR3. Germline V CDR1 and CDR2: KGHSH, LQKENI.